This T cell receptor beta chain came from a study of cytomegalovirus exposure and HLA in healthy donors. Study-wide background: Early on, a data release was issued that held approximately 92 million unique TCRs from HLA-typed donors. Points from the study as a whole: The listing of 160 or so TCR beta chains classed them as cytomegalovirus-associated. A later analysis linked a missense DCLRE1C variant to TCR beta V- and J-gene trimming. Confirmation was obtained in vitro that a few CMV-associated chains are specific for CMV antigens.

V lost 5 bases, J lost 0 bases, and 11 bases lay in between. This CDR3 region has 15 residues. The germline V gene has CDR1 MNHNY and CDR2 SVGAGI (reference sequence). Primers: 60 Vbeta forward and 13 Jbeta reverse. Data came from immunoSEQ multiplex PCR; TCRdb stores just in-frame clones and leaves some out. This sample has around 140,000 clones, with about 73% found just once. A word on this clone: Its antigen is still unknown.

The TCR was taken from a woman aged 55-70 years in good health and CMV-seropositive. The chain couples TRBV6-6 to TRBJ1-3; D is perhaps TRBD1 (5 bases). The sample was PBMCs. The CDR3 coding sequence is TGTGCCAGCAGTAGGACACCGAGCTCTGGAAACACCATATATTTT. This encodes CASSRTPSSGNTIYF.